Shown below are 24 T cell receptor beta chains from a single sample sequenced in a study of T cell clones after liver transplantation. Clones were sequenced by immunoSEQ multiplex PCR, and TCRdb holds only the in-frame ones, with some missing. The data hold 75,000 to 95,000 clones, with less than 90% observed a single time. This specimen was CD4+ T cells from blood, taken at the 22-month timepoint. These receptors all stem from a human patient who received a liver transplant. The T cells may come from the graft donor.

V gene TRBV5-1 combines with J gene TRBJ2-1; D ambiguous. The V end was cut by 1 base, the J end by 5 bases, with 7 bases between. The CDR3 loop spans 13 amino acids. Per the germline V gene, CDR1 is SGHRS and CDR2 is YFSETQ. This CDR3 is CASSLSTNNEQFF. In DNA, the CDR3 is TGCGCCAGCAGCTTGTCTACTAACAATGAGCAGTTCTTC.

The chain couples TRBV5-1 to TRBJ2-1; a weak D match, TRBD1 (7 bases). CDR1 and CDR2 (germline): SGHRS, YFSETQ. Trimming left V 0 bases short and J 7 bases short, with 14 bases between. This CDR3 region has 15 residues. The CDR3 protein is CASSLVAGGKNEQFF. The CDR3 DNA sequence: TGCGCCAGCAGCTTGGTGGCAGGGGGGAAAAATGAGCAGTTCTTC.

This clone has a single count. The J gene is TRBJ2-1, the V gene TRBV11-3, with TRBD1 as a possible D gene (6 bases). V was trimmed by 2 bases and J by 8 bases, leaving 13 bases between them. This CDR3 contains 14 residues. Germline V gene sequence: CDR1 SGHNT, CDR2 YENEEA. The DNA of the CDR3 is TGTGCCAGCAGCTTATATACAGGGATTGATGAGCAGTTCTTC. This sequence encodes CASSLYTGIDEQFF.

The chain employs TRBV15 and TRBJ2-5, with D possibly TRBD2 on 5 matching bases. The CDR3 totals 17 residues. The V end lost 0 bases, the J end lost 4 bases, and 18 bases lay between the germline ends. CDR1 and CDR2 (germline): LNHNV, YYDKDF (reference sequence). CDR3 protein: CATSRDRRSAVRETQYF. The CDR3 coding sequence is TGTGCCACCAGCAGAGATAGGAGGTCCGCGGTGAGAGAGACCCAGTACTTC. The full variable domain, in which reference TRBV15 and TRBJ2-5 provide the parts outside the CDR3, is DAMVIQNPRYQVTQFGKPVTLSCSQTLNHNVMYWYQQKSSQAPKLLFHYYDKDFNNEADTPDNFQSRRPNTSFCFLDIRSPGLGDTAMYLCATSRDRRSAVRETQYFGPGTRLLVL.

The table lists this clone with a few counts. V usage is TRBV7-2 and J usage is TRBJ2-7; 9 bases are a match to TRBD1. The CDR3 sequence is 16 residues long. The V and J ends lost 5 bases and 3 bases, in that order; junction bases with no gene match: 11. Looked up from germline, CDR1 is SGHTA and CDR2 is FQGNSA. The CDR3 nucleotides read TGTGCCAGCAGCCCACTGACAGGGGGGTCCCTCTACGAGCAGTACTTC. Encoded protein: CASSPLTGGSLYEQYF.

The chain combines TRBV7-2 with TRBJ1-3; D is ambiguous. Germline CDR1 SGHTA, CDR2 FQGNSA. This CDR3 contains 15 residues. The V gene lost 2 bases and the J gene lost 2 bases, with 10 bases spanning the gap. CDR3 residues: CASSLLLGAGNTIYF. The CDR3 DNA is TGTGCCAGCAGCTTACTTTTGGGAGCTGGAAACACCATATATTTT.

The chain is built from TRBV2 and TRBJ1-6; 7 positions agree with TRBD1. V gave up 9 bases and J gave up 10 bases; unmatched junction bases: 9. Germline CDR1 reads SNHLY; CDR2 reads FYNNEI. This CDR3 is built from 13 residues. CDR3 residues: CASTDRAASPLHF. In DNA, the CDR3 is TGTGCCAGTACAGACAGGGCGGCATCACCCCTCCACTTT.

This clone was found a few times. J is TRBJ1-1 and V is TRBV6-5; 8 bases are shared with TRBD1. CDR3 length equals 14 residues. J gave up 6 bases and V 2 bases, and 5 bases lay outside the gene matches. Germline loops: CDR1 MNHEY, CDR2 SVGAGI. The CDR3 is CASSYMDRVSEAFF. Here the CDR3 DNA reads TGTGCCAGCAGTTACATGGACAGGGTATCTGAAGCTTTCTTT.

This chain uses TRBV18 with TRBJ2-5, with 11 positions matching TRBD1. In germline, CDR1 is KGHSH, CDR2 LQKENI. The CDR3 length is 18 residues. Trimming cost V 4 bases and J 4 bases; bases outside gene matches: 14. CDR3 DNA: TGTGCCAGCTCACACAAAAGAGAGACCGGGACAGGGGGAGAGACCCAGTACTTC. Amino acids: CASSHKRETGTGGETQYF.

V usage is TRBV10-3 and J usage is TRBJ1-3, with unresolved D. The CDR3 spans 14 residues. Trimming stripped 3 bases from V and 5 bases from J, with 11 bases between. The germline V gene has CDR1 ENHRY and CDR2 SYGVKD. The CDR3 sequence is CAISEEGTRNTIYF. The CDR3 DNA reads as TGTGCCATCAGTGAAGAGGGAACGAGAAACACCATATATTTT.

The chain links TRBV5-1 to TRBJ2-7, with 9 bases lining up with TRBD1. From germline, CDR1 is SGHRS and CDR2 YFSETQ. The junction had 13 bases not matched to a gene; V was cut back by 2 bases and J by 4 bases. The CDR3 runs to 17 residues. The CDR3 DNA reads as TGCGCCAGCAGCTTTTTATTTCCGGGACAGGGATTTTACGAGCAGTACTTC. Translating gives CASSFLFPGQGFYEQYF.

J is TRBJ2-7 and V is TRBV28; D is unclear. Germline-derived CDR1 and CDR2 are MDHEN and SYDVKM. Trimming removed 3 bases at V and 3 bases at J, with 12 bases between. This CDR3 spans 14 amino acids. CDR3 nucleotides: TGTGCCAGCAGTTTCCTCGGTGCCAACTACGAGCAGTACTTC. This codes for CASSFLGANYEQYF.

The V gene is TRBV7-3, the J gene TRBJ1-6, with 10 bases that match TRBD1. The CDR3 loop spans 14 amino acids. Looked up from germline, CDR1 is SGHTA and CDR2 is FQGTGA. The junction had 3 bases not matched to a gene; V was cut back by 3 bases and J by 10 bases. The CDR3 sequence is CASSFGTGASPLHF. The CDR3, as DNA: TGTGCCAGCAGCTTCGGGACAGGGGCATCACCCCTCCACTTT.

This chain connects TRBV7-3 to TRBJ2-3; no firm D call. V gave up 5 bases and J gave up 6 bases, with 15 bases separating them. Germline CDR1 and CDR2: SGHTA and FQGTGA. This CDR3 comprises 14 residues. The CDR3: CASSPRNLFDTQYF. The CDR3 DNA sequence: TGTGCCAGCAGCCCACGAAACCTTTTCGATACGCAGTATTTT.

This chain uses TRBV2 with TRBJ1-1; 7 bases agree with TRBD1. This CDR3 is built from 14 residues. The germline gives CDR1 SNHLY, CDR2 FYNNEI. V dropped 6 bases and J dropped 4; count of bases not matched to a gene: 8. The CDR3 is CASRKTGMGTEAFF. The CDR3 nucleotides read TGTGCCAGCAGGAAGACAGGGATGGGCACTGAAGCTTTCTTT.

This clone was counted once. The CDR3 reads CASSLRGGETQYF. The DNA for the CDR3 is TGTGCCAGCAGCTTGCGCGGCGGGGAGACCCAGTACTTC. The chain combines TRBV7-2 with TRBJ2-5, with D maybe TRBD2 (5 bases). The CDR3 runs 13 residues. Germline CDR1 is SGHTA and CDR2 is FQGNSA. V gave up 3 bases and J gave up 5 bases, with 10 bases separating them.

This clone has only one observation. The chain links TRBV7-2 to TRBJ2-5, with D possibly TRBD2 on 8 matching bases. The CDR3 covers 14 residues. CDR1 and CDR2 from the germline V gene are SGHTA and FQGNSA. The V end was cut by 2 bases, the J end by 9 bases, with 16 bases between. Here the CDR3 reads CASSLPGGGRAQYF. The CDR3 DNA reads TGTGCCAGCAGCTTACCGGGAGGGGGCAGGGCCCAGTACTTC.

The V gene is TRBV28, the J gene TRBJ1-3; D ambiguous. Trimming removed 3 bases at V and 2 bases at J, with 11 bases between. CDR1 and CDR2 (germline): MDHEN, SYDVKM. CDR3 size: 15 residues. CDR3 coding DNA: TGTGCCAGCAGTTTCGGGCCCCCCGCTGGAAACACCATATATTTT. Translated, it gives CASSFGPPAGNTIYF.

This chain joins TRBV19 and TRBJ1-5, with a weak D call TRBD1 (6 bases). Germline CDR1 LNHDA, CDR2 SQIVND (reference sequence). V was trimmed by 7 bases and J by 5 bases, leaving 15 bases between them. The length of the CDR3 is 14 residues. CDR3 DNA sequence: TGTGCCAGTAATTTAAATGGGGGCGATCAGCCCCAGCATTTT. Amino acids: CASNLNGGDQPQHF. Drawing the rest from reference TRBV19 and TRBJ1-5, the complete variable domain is DGGITQSPKYLFRKEGQNVTLSCEQNLNHDAMYWYRQDPGQGLRLIYYSQIVNDFQKGDIAEGYSVSREKKESFPLTVTSAQKNPTAFYLCASNLNGGDQPQHFGDGTRLSIL.

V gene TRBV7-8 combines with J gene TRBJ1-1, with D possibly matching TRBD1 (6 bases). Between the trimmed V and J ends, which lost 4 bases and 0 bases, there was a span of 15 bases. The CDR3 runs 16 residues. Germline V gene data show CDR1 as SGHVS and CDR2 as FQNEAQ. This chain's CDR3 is CASSSIDRSMNTEAFF. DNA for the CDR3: TGTGCCAGCAGCTCAATCGACAGGAGCATGAACACTGAAGCTTTCTTT.

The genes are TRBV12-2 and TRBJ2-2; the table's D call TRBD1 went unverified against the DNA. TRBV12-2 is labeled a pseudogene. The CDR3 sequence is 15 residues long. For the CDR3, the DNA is TGTGCAAGTCGCTTAGGGTCCAGGGACACCGGGGAGCTGTTTTTT. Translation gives CASRLGSRDTGELFF.

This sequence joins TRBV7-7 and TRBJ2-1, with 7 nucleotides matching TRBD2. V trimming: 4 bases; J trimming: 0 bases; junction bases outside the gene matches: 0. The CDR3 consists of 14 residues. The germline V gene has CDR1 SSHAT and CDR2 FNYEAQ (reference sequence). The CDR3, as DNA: TGTGCCAGCAGCTCGGGGGGCTCCTACAATGAGCAGTTCTTC. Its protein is CASSSGGSYNEQFF. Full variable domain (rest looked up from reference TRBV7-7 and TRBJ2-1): GAGVSQSPRYKVTKRGQDVTLRCDPISSHATLYWYQQALGQGPEFLTYFNYEAQPDKSGLPSDRFSAERPEGSISTLTIQRTEQRDSAMYRCASSSGGSYNEQFFGPGTRLTVL.

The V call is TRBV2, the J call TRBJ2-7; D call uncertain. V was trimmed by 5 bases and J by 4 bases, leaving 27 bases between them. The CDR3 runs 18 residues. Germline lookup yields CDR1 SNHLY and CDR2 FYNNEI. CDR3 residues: CASSRTTPNVRGAYEQYF. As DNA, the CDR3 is TGTGCCAGCAGTCGAACAACACCGAATGTCCGTGGTGCATACGAGCAGTACTTC.

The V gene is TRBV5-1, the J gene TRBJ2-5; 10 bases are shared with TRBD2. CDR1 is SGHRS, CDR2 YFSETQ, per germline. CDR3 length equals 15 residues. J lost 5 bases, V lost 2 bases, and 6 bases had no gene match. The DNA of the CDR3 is TGCGCCAGCAGCTTTCTAGCGGGAGTCGGGGAGACCCAGTACTTC. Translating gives CASSFLAGVGETQYF. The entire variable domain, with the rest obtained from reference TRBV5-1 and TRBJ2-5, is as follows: KAGVTQTPRYLIKTRGQQVTLSCSPISGHRSVSWYQQTPGQGLQFLFEYFSETQRNKGNFPGRFSGRQFSNSRSEMNVSTLELGDSALYLCASSFLAGVGETQYFGPGTRLLVL.